The present TCR beta chain was sequenced within a study of blood T cell repertoires in COVID-19. Profiled with immunoSEQ multiplex PCR; TCRdb holds only in-frame clones, not every one. In the table there are over 250,000 clones, over 75% of which are singletons. The CDR3 consists of 16 residues. Trimming left V 1 base short and J 0 bases short, with 9 bases between. In germline, CDR1 is SGHDN, CDR2 FVKESK. Points on this clone: This specimen includes other DNA sequences encoding the same CDR3.

The chain employs TRBV14 and TRBJ2-2; D might be TRBD1 (5 bases). The receptor was isolated from a woman in her 70s with COVID-19, enrolled during active disease. The sequenced material came from peripheral blood. CDR3 region: CASSQVRTSNTGELFF. CDR3 nucleotides: TGTGCCAGCAGCCAAGTACGGACATCGAACACCGGGGAGCTGTTTTTT.